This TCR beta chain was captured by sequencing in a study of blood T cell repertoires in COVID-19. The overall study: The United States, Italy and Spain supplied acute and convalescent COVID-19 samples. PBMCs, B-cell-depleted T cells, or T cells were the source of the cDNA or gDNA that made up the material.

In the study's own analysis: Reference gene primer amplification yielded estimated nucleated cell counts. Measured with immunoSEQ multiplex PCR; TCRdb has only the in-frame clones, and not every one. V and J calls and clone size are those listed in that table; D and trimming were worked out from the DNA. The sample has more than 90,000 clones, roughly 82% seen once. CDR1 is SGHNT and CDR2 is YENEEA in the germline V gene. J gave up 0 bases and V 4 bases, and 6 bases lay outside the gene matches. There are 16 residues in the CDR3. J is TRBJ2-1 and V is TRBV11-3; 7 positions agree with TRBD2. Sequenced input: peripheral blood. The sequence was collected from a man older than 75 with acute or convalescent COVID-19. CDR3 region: CASSSGLPSSYNEQFF. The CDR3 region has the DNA TGTGCCAGCAGCTCGGGACTACCTAGCTCCTACAATGAGCAGTTCTTC.